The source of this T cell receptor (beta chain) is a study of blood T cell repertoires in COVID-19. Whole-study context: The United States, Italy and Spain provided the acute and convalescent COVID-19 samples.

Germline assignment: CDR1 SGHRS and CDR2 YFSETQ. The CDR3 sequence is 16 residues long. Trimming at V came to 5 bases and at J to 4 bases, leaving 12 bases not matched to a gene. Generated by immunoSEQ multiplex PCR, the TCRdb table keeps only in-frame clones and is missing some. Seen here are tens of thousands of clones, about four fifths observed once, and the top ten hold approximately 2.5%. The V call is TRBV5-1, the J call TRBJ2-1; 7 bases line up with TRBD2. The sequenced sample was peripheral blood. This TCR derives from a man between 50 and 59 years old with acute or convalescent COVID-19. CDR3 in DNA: TGCGCCAGCAGTCTTGGGGCGGGAGAGGGGTACAATGAGCAGTTCTTC. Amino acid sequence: CASSLGAGEGYNEQFF.